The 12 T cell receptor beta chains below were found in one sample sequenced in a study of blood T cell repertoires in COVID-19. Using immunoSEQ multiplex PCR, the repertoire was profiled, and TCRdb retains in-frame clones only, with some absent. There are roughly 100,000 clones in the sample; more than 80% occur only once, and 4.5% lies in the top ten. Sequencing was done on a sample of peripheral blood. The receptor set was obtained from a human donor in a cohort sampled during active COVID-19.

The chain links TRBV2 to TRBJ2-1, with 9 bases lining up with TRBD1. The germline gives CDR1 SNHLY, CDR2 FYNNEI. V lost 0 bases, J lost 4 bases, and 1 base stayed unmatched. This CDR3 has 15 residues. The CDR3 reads CASSEAQGAYNEQFF. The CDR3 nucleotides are TGTGCCAGCAGTGAAGCACAGGGGGCTTACAATGAGCAGTTCTTC.

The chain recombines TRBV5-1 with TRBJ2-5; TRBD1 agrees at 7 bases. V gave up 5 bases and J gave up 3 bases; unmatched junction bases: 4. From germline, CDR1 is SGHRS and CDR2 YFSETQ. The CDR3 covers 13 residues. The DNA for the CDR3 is TGCGCCAGCAGTAACAGGGGCGAAGAGACCCAGTACTTC. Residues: CASSNRGEETQYF.

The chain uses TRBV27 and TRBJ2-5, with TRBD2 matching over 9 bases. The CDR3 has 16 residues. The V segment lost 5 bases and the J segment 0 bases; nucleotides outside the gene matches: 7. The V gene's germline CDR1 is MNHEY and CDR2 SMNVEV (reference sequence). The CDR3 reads CASSPRLAAYQETQYF. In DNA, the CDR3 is TGTGCCAGCAGTCCTCGACTAGCGGCCTACCAAGAGACCCAGTACTTC.

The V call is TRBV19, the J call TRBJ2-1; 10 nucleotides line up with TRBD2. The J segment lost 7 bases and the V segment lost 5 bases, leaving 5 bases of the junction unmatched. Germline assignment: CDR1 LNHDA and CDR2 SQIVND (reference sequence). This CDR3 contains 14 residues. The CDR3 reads CASSGAGGRNEQFF. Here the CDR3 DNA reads TGTGCCAGTAGTGGAGCGGGGGGGCGGAATGAGCAGTTCTTC. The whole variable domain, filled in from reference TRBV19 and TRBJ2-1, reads DGGITQSPKYLFRKEGQNVTLSCEQNLNHDAMYWYRQDPGQGLRLIYYSQIVNDFQKGDIAEGYSVSREKKESFPLTVTSAQKNPTAFYLCASSGAGGRNEQFFGPGTRLTVL.

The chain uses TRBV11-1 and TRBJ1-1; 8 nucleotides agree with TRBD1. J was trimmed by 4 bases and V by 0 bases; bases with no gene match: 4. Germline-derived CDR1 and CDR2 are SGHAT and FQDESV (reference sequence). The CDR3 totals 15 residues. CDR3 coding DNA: TGTGCCAGCAGCTTAGCCGGACAGGGACCCACTGAAGCTTTCTTT. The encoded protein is CASSLAGQGPTEAFF.

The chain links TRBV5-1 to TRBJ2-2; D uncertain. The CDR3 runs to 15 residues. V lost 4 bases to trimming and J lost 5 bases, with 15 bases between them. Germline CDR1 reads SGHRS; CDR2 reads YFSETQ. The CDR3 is CASSPHLSGTGELFF. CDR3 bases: TGCGCCAGCAGCCCCCACCTTTCAGGAACCGGGGAGCTGTTTTTT. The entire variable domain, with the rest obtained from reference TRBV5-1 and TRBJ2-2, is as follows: KAGVTQTPRYLIKTRGQQVTLSCSPISGHRSVSWYQQTPGQGLQFLFEYFSETQRNKGNFPGRFSGRQFSNSRSEMNVSTLELGDSALYLCASSPHLSGTGELFFGEGSRLTVL.

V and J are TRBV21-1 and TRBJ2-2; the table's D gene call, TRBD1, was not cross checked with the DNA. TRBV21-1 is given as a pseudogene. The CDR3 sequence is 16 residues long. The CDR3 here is CASSKGADLRTGELFF. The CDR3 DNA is TGTGCCAGCAGCAAGGGGGCCGATCTCCGGACCGGGGAGCTGTTTTTT.

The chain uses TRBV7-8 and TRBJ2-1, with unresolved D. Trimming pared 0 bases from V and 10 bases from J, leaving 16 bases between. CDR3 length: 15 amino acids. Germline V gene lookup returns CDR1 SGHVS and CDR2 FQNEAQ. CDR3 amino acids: CASSLARLSLREQFF. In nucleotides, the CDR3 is TGTGCCAGCAGCTTAGCGCGTCTTAGCCTGCGGGAGCAGTTCTTC.

The CDR3 sequence: CASSLRTGRSYGYTF. The CDR3 DNA sequence: TGTGCCAGCAGCCTCAGGACAGGAAGGAGCTATGGCTACACCTTC. The V gene is TRBV5-4, the J gene TRBJ1-2; TRBD1 matches 7 bases. The trim removed 4 bases at V and 4 bases at J, leaving 10 bases unmatched. This CDR3 spans 15 amino acids. Per the germline V gene, CDR1 is SGHNT and CDR2 is YYREEE (reference sequence).

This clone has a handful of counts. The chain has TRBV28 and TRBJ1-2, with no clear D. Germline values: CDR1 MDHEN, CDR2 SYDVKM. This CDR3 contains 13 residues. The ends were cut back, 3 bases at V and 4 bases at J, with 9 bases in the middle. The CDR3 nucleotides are TGTGCCAGCAGTTTGTCCAGGCTCTATGGCTACACCTTC. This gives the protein CASSLSRLYGYTF.

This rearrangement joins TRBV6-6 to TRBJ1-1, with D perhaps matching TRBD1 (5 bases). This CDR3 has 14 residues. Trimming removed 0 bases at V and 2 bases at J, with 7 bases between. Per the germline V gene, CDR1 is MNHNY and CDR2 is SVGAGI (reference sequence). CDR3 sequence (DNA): TGTGCCAGCAGTTACTCGCAGGGCAACACTGAAGCTTTCTTT. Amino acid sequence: CASSYSQGNTEAFF.

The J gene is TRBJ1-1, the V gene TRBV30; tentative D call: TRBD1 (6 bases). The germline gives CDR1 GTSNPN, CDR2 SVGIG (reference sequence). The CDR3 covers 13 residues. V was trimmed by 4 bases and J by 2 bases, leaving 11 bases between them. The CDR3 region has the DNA TGTGCCTGGAACGGACAGTATAACACTGAAGCTTTCTTT. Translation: CAWNGQYNTEAFF.